The clone carrying this T cell receptor beta chain was counted between two and nine times. The antigen remains undetermined. Amplification used 60 Vbeta primers and 13 Jbeta primers. Clones were sequenced by immunoSEQ multiplex PCR, and TCRdb holds only the in-frame ones, with some missing. The table records about 160,000 clones, 80% of them present only once. These data come from a study of cytomegalovirus exposure and HLA in healthy donors. The study's findings and limits: Reported performance of the classifier showed diagnosis of cytomegalovirus status with high specificity and sensitivity. Presence/absence analyses assumed roughly uniform sequencing depth across donors, which may not hold.

V shed 9 bases, J shed 2 bases, and the junction held 11 bases outside the gene matches. The CDR3 extends over 15 amino acids. Germline V gene lookup returns CDR1 LNHDA and CDR2 SQIVND (reference sequence). The chain couples TRBV19 to TRBJ1-1; 8 bases match TRBD1. The receptor was isolated from a man in his thirties or forties in good health and CMV-seronegative. Sample: PBMCs. The DNA of the CDR3 is TGTGCCAGCCGACAGGGGAGGATGTTAAACACTGAAGCTTTCTTT. Translating it yields CASRQGRMLNTEAFF. The full variable domain, with the rest looked up from reference TRBV19 and TRBJ1-1, is DGGITQSPKYLFRKEGQNVTLSCEQNLNHDAMYWYRQDPGQGLRLIYYSQIVNDFQKGDIAEGYSVSREKKESFPLTVTSAQKNPTAFYLCASRQGRMLNTEAFFGQGTRLTVV.